This T cell receptor beta chain comes out of a study of identical twins. TCRdb called the 5' RACE reads again in MiXCR, with one record for every CDR3 protein. This table has 350,000 to 400,000 distinct CDR3 sequences, about 9% appearing once. Many counts were recorded for this clonotype. The receptor was isolated from a woman between 50 and 59 years old in good health. Sequencing was performed on naive T cells sorted from blood.

This CDR3 reads CASSYGEKLFF. The CDR3 coding sequence is TGTGCCAGCAGTTATGGAGAAAAACTGTTTTTT. The V gene is TRBV6-6, the J gene TRBJ1-4, with D hard to call. The CDR3 has 11 amino acids. From germline, CDR1 is MNHNY and CDR2 SVGAGI (reference sequence). Trimming shortened V by 3 bases and J by 8 bases, and 4 bases separated the two germline ends.